This T cell receptor beta chain was profiled in a study of cytomegalovirus exposure and HLA in healthy donors. Germline-derived CDR1 and CDR2 are MDHEN and SYDVKM. This CDR3 region has 15 residues. V dropped 0 bases and J dropped 1; count of bases not matched to a gene: 2. Study-level points and caveats: Across donors, presence/absence analyses took sequencing depth to be roughly uniform. A later analysis reportedly identified an Asian-associated ancestry cluster as carrying fewer N-insertions than the approximately 620-donor mean. Most observed TCR sequences were rare, whereas some public TCRs were detected in many donors.

As to this clone: What it recognizes is unknown.

Researchers ran the PCR with 60 Vbeta and 13 Jbeta primers. TCRdb keeps only in-frame clones here, not all; method: immunoSEQ multiplex PCR. Of about 160,000 clones listed, 70% to 80% were seen once; the top ten hold 1.3% to 1.5%. The chain carries TRBV28 and TRBJ2-7, with 8 bases matching TRBD1. The sequence derives from a man in his sixties in good health and CMV-seronegative. The specimen was PBMCs. CDR3 sequence: CASSLWGDRSYEQYF. The DNA for the CDR3 is TGTGCCAGCAGTTTATGGGGGGACAGGTCCTACGAGCAGTACTTC.